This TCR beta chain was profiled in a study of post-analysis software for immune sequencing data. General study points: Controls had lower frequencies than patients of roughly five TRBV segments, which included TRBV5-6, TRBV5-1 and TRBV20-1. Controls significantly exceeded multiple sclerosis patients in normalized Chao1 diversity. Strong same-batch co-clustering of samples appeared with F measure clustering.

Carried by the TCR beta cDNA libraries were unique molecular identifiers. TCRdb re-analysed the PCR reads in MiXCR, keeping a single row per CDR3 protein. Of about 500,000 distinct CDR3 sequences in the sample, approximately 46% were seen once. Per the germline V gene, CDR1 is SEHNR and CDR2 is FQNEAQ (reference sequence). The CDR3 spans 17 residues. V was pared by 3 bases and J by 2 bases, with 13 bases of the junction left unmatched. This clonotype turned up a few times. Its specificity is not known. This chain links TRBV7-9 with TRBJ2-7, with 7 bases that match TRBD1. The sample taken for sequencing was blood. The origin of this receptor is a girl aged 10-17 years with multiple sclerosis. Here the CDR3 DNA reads TGTGCCAGCAGCTTTCAAACTCGGACAGGAGATCCCTACGAGCAGTACTTC. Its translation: CASSFQTRTGDPYEQYF.